Presented here are 25 T cell receptor beta chains from one specimen sequenced in a study of a mutant IDH1 vaccine in newly diagnosed glioma. The time point here: week 11, during vaccination. With topical imiquimod, each dose of the vaccine consisted of 300 ug of mutant IDH1 20-mer peptide. Libraries were prepared by immunoSEQ multiplex PCR; TCRdb keeps only in-frame clonotypes and omits some of them. The table records tens of thousands of clones, about 80% of them present only once. The antigens these receptors bind are not known. The source material was PBMCs, sampled from a glioma patient whose treatment included an IDH1 peptide vaccine. Source of these receptors: a man aged 30 to 39 with glioma.

The rearrangement uses TRBV30 and TRBJ1-2, with a tentative D call TRBD1 (6 bases). With 3 bases removed from V and 4 bases from J, the gap between germline ends came to 15 bases. Germline CDR1 GTSNPN, CDR2 SVGIG (reference sequence). The CDR3 totals 14 residues. CDR3 loop: CAWSPGGQAYGYTF. In nucleotides, the CDR3 is TGTGCCTGGAGCCCCGGGGGCCAAGCCTATGGCTACACCTTC.

The genes are TRBV14 and TRBJ2-1, with a possible D match to TRBD2 (5 bases). CDR3 length: 15 residues. Trimming cost V 1 base and J 6 bases, with 13 bases left between them. Per the germline V gene, CDR1 is SGHDN and CDR2 is FVKESK. For the CDR3, the DNA is TGTGCCAGCAGCCAAGCCCTAGCCGGAGGCAATGAGCAGTTCTTC. Its translation: CASSQALAGGNEQFF.

The chain carries TRBV2 and TRBJ2-1, with a possible D match to TRBD1 (5 bases). The CDR3 is made up of 14 amino acids. Trimming took 9 bases from V and 0 from J, leaving 12 bases between them. Germline V lookup: CDR1 SNHLY, CDR2 FYNNEI. The CDR3 protein is CASTDKSSYNEQFF. In DNA, the CDR3 is TGTGCCAGTACGGACAAGAGCTCCTACAATGAGCAGTTCTTC.

Here the CDR3 reads CASSQDPAGQDQPQHF. CDR3 DNA: TGCGCCAGCAGCCAAGATCCGGCAGGGCAGGATCAGCCCCAGCATTTT. V is TRBV4-3 and J is TRBJ1-5; D perhaps matches TRBD1 (5 bases). The V gene's germline CDR1 is LGHNA and CDR2 YSLEER. The CDR3 has 16 residues. V lost 0 bases and J 5 bases, leaving 14 bases between the germline ends.

This clone was counted a few times. The chain employs TRBV2 and TRBJ1-1, with D hard to call. V lost 0 bases, J lost 1 base, and 6 bases lay in between. Looked up from germline, CDR1 is SNHLY and CDR2 is FYNNEI. The CDR3 covers 14 residues. The CDR3, as DNA: TGTGCCAGCAGTGAAGCTTCAGGGAACACTGAAGCTTTCTTT. Amino acids: CASSEASGNTEAFF.

This chain links TRBV10-3 with TRBJ1-2; 9 nucleotides line up with TRBD1. Germline CDR1 ENHRY, CDR2 SYGVKD. The CDR3 has 13 amino acids. V lost 7 bases and J lost 8; bases outside the gene matches: 8. The CDR3 region has the DNA TGTGCCATCACTTCACAGGGGGCGGTAGGCTACACCTTC. This codes for CAITSQGAVGYTF.

The chain carries TRBV7-6 and TRBJ2-1; D is unresolved. Trimming cost V 4 bases and J 5 bases, with 12 bases left between them. The CDR3 extends over 14 amino acids. The germline V gene encodes CDR1 SGHVS and CDR2 FNYEAQ. The CDR3 DNA reads as TGTGCCAGCAGCTCCGTTACAGTTAACAATGAGCAGTTCTTC. Translating it yields CASSSVTVNNEQFF.

The CDR3 DNA reads TGTGCCAGCAGCGTAGGAGGTTCAGGAAACACCATATATTTT. It translates to CASSVGGSGNTIYF. The V gene is TRBV7-2, the J gene TRBJ1-3; D is unclear. This CDR3 has 14 amino acids. V was shortened by 5 bases and J by 4 bases, with 12 bases between the two germline ends. Germline CDR1 and CDR2: SGHTA and FQGNSA. Supplemented by reference TRBV7-2 and TRBJ1-3, the full variable domain reads GAGVSQSPSNKVTEKGKDVELRCDPISGHTALYWYRQSLGQGLEFLIYFQGNSAPDKSGLPSDRFSAERTGGSVSTLTIQRTQQEDSAVYLCASSVGGSGNTIYFGEGSWLTVV.

This chain links TRBV7-2 with TRBJ2-7; tentatively, D is TRBD1 (7 bases). This CDR3 is built from 14 residues. The germline V gene encodes CDR1 SGHTA and CDR2 FQGNSA. V lost 3 bases to trimming and J lost 4 bases, with 13 bases between them. In DNA form, the CDR3 reads TGTGCCAGCAGCTTTTTTTCAGGGGGGTACGAGCAGTACTTC. Translation gives CASSFFSGGYEQYF.

CDR3 protein: CASSIDGEFGQQNTGELFF. CDR3 nucleotides: TGTGCCAGTAGTATAGATGGCGAGTTTGGACAGCAGAACACCGGGGAGCTGTTTTTT. The chain links TRBV19 to TRBJ2-2, with TRBD1 as a possible D gene (6 bases). The CDR3 consists of 19 residues. Trimming pared 0 bases from V and 1 base from J, leaving 18 bases between. Germline V lookup: CDR1 LNHDA, CDR2 SQIVND (reference sequence).

The genes are TRBV5-4 and TRBJ1-6; D unclear. V lost 0 bases and J 3 bases, leaving 7 bases between the germline ends. The CDR3 covers 15 residues. Looked up from germline, CDR1 is SGHNT and CDR2 is YYREEE (reference sequence). CDR3 in DNA: TGTGCCAGCAGCTTGGTGGGCGACTATAATTCACCCCTCCACTTT. Protein: CASSLVGDYNSPLHF.

The rearrangement uses TRBV7-2 and TRBJ2-5; TRBD2 matches 8 bases. CDR1 and CDR2 (germline): SGHTA, FQGNSA. CDR3 length: 15 residues. The J segment lost 0 bases and the V segment lost 5 bases, leaving 5 bases of the junction unmatched. CDR3 sequence (DNA): TGTGCCAGCAGCAACTCGGGGGGGTACCAAGAGACCCAGTACTTC. It is translated as CASSNSGGYQETQYF.

This clone occurred once. The rearrangement joins TRBV30 to TRBJ1-1; the D is unclear. Trimming cost V 3 bases and J 2 bases, with 13 bases left between them. This CDR3 has 14 residues. Germline CDR1 is GTSNPN and CDR2 is SVGIG (reference sequence). The CDR3 region has the DNA TGTGCCTGGAGGAAACGGACCGAAAACACTGAAGCTTTCTTT. It translates to CAWRKRTENTEAFF. Filled out from reference TRBV30 and TRBJ1-1, the complete variable domain reads SQTIHQWPATLVQPVGSPLSLECTVEGTSNPNLYWYRQAAGRGLQLLFYSVGIGQISSEVPQNLSASRPQDRQFILSSKKLLLSDSGFYLCAWRKRTENTEAFFGQGTRLTVV.

The chain couples TRBV29-1 to TRBJ2-1, with TRBD2 matching over 7 bases. There are 16 residues in the CDR3. Germline CDR1 is SQVTM and CDR2 is ANQGSEA. The V and J ends lost 0 bases and 5 bases, in that order; junction bases with no gene match: 10. CDR3 region: CSVEDNNWTRDNEQFF. As DNA, the CDR3 is TGCAGCGTTGAAGATAATAATTGGACTAGAGACAATGAGCAGTTCTTC.

This sequence joins TRBV6-1 and TRBJ1-1; no reliable D call. The CDR3 length is 11 residues. The germline V and J ends were trimmed by 6 bases and 6 bases, with 8 bases remaining between them. Germline CDR1 and CDR2: MNHNS and SASEGT. The CDR3 loop is CASRSSAEAFF. CDR3 sequence (DNA): TGTGCCAGCAGGTCCTCGGCTGAAGCTTTCTTT.

The J gene is TRBJ1-1, the V gene TRBV4-3; no firm D call. The CDR3 has 14 amino acids. V lost 1 base and J 3 bases, leaving 9 bases between the germline ends. Germline CDR1 is LGHNA and CDR2 is YSLEER. The CDR3 DNA sequence: TGCGCCAGCAGCCAAGGGGATGCGGACACTGAAGCTTTCTTT. Translation: CASSQGDADTEAFF.

In the case of this clone: A junction boundary mismatches the germline segment, possibly from a read error. V and J are TRBV14 and TRBJ2-3; D gene ambiguous. CDR3 length equals 16 residues. Per germline, CDR1 SGHDN and CDR2 FVKESK. This chain's CDR3 is CAGSQRTPRVTDTQYF. CDR3 coding DNA: TGTGCCGGCAGCCAGAGGACCCCTCGGGTGACAGATACGCAGTATTTT. Full variable domain (outside the CDR3, taken from reference TRBV14 and TRBJ2-3): EAGVTQFPSHSVIEKGQTVTLRCDPISGHDNLYWYRRVMGKEIKFLLHFVKESKQDESGMPNNRFLAERTGGTYSTLKVQPAELEDSGVYFCAGSQRTPRVTDTQYFGPGTRLTVL.

J is TRBJ1-2 and V is TRBV19; no clear D. There are 15 residues in the CDR3. The germline gives CDR1 LNHDA, CDR2 SQIVND (reference sequence). V lost 5 bases and J 5 bases, leaving 18 bases between the germline ends. The CDR3 DNA is TGTGCCAGTAGTTCCTCAGGAGTTACATATTATGGCTACACCTTC. This codes for CASSSSGVTYYGYTF.

In nucleotides, the CDR3 is TGTGCCAGCAGTTTTACTTTAAGGTCGGATCAGCCCCAGCATTTT. Its protein product is CASSFTLRSDQPQHF. This chain links TRBV28 with TRBJ1-5; D ambiguous. Trimming stripped 3 bases from V and 5 bases from J, with 14 bases between. The germline gives CDR1 MDHEN, CDR2 SYDVKM. The CDR3 sequence is 15 residues long. The entire variable domain, with the rest obtained from reference TRBV28 and TRBJ1-5, is as follows: DVKVTQSSRYLVKRTGEKVFLECVQDMDHENMFWYRQDPGLGLRLIYFSYDVKMKEKGDIPEGYSVSREKKERFSLILESASTNQTSMYLCASSFTLRSDQPQHFGDGTRLSIL.

The chain carries TRBV5-4 and TRBJ2-6, with D perhaps TRBD2 (5 bases). V lost 0 bases to trimming and J lost 2 bases, with 6 bases between them. Germline CDR1 and CDR2: SGHNT and YYREEE (reference sequence). This CDR3 contains 15 residues. For the CDR3, the DNA is TGTGCCAGCAGCTTGGGGGGAGCTGGGGCCAACGTCCTGACTTTC. Translation gives CASSLGGAGANVLTF.

The V gene is TRBV6-6, the J gene TRBJ1-5; TRBD1 is a possible D gene (6 bases). Looked up from germline, CDR1 is MNHNY and CDR2 is SVGAGI (reference sequence). The CDR3 runs 15 residues. V was trimmed by 4 bases and J by 9 bases, leaving 19 bases between them. The CDR3 DNA reads as TGTGCCAGCAGTTTTTCCGACGGGGGCAGGCGGCCCCAGCATTTT. Protein product: CASSFSDGGRRPQHF.

The CDR3 nucleotides are TGTGCCTGGAACCGGGACAGGGGGTTCTATGGCTACACCTTC. Translation: CAWNRDRGFYGYTF. The chain has TRBV30 and TRBJ1-2; the match to TRBD1 covers 11 bases. The germline V gene encodes CDR1 GTSNPN and CDR2 SVGIG (reference sequence). V was clipped by 4 bases and J by 4 bases; unmatched bases: 5. The CDR3 contains 14 residues.

This chain connects TRBV19 to TRBJ2-3, with D perhaps TRBD1 (5 bases). This CDR3 comprises 14 residues. V was cut by 4 bases and J by 4 bases, with 12 bases left in between. Germline values: CDR1 LNHDA, CDR2 SQIVND (reference sequence). CDR3 bases: TGTGCCAGTAGTAGGCAGGGAATACCAGATACGCAGTATTTT. Translation gives CASSRQGIPDTQYF.

On this clone itself: A read error may produce the germline difference seen at one junction end. V usage is TRBV7-8 and J usage is TRBJ2-5; maybe TRBD1 (5 bases). The CDR3 sequence is 17 residues long. CDR1 is SGHVS, CDR2 FQNEAQ, per germline. CDR3 nucleotide sequence: TGTGCCAGCACAGGGCTGTCCGGACCAGTTCGCCAAAAGACCCAGTACTTC. Its translation: CASTGLSGPVRQKTQYF. The whole variable domain, remainder taken from reference TRBV7-8 and TRBJ2-5, is GAGVSQSPRYKVAKRGQDVALRCDPISGHVSLFWYQQALGQGPEFLTYFQNEAQLDKSGLPSDRFFAERPEGSVSTLKIQRTQQEDSAVYLCASTGLSGPVRQKTQYFGPGTRLLVL.

A single count supports this clone. CDR3 sequence reads: CASSQVPGRNYEQYF. Here the CDR3 DNA reads TGCGCCAGCAGCCAAGTTCCGGGACGGAACTACGAGCAGTACTTC. The rearrangement joins TRBV4-1 to TRBJ2-7; D possibly uses TRBD1 or TRBD2 (5 bases each). This CDR3 has 15 amino acids. V shed 1 base and J shed 3 bases, with 13 bases lying between them. The V gene's germline CDR1 is MGHRA and CDR2 YSYEKL.